This section outlines one T cell receptor (beta chain) sequence together with its context. Its antigen is unidentified. This sample was taken from a study of post-analysis software for immune sequencing data. The CDR3 is 14 amino acids. Per germline, CDR1 SGHTA and CDR2 FQGTGA. V was cut by 7 bases and J by 5 bases, with 18 bases left in between. Included in the TCR beta cDNA libraries were unique molecular identifiers. TCRdb ran MiXCR on the PCR reads and lists one entry per CDR3 protein. The table has over 150,000 distinct CDR3 sequences, 30% seen once. Study results and limitations: Five or six TRBV segments, TRBV5-6, TRBV5-1 and TRBV20-1 among them, were found more frequent in patients than controls.

The receptor's source is a girl aged 10 to 17 with multiple sclerosis. The chain combines TRBV7-3 with TRBJ2-7; either TRBD1 or TRBD2 may fit D (5 bases each). The sample comprised blood. Written as DNA, the CDR3 is TGTGCCAGCACTTTCGGGGCAGGTAGTGACGAGCAGTACTTC. It is translated as CASTFGAGSDEQYF.